The T cell receptor (beta chain) described here comes from a study of blood T cell repertoires in COVID-19. This CDR3 region has 17 residues. CDR1 is GTSNPN and CDR2 is SVGIG in the germline V gene (reference sequence). The ends were cut back, 3 bases at V and 3 bases at J, with 20 bases in the middle. Produced via immunoSEQ multiplex PCR; TCRdb's table is partial and in-frame only. The table lists 98,000 or so clones, 71% of them singletons, with more than 1.5% in the top ten. The chain couples TRBV30 to TRBJ2-2, with D perhaps matching TRBD2 (7 bases). This receptor was identified in a woman in her 40s with acute or convalescent COVID-19. The sequenced material came from peripheral blood. CDR3 sequence: CAWRAEGGFGHTGELFF. The CDR3 DNA reads TGTGCCTGGAGGGCCGAGGGGGGGTTCGGACACACCGGGGAGCTGTTTTTT.